This passage covers 18 T cell receptor beta chains from one sample sequenced in a study of T cell repertoires in cytomegalovirus infection. TCRdb itself ran the reads through MiXCR, one entry per CDR3 protein. The sample lists a few hundred thousand distinct CDR3 sequences, around 15% seen once, with about half in the top ten. The specimen sequenced was CD8+ T cells from PBMCs. The receptor set was obtained from a human donor in good health (CMV status not recorded). Some clones in this sample may be carry-over from other donors' samples.

This clonotype appeared many times. The rearrangement joins TRBV28 to TRBJ2-1; weak D call: TRBD1 (6 bases). The CDR3 is 17 residues long. CDR1 is MDHEN and CDR2 is SYDVKM in the germline V gene. Trimming pared 6 bases from V and 0 bases from J, leaving 18 bases between. In DNA, the CDR3 is TGTGCCAGCAGACCCGTTAGACAGGAGAGCTCCTACAATGAGCAGTTCTTC. Its protein product is CASRPVRQESSYNEQFF.

This clonotype has more than one count but fewer than ten. The chain recombines TRBV12-3 or TRBV12-4 with TRBJ2-1; no reliable D call. This CDR3 is 12 amino acids long. The germline V and J ends were trimmed by 3 bases and 7 bases, with 7 bases remaining between them. As DNA, the CDR3 is TGTGCCAGCAGTTTCGGTCGGAATGAGCAGTTCTTC. Amino acid sequence: CASSFGRNEQFF.

This clonotype was observed a handful of times. The chain has TRBV6-1 and TRBJ2-1; D is ambiguous. Germline V gene sequence: CDR1 MNHNS, CDR2 SASEGT. The length of the CDR3 is 16 residues. The V end lost 0 bases, the J end lost 2 bases, and 11 bases lay between the germline ends. This CDR3 is CASSEAGLLTYNEQFF. CDR3 nucleotide sequence: TGTGCCAGCAGTGAAGCAGGTCTCTTAACCTACAATGAGCAGTTCTTC.

This clonotype has a handful of counts. This chain uses TRBV6-2 or TRBV6-3 with TRBJ2-1; D unresolved. Germline V CDR1 and CDR2: MNHEY, SVGEGT. The CDR3 is 17 amino acids. With 3 bases removed from V and 0 bases from J, the gap between germline ends came to 15 bases. DNA of the CDR3: TGTGCCAGCAGTTATTGGGAAACGCCCAGCTCCTACAATGAGCAGTTCTTC. Its translation: CASSYWETPSSYNEQFF.

A few counts support this clonotype. The chain has TRBV5-4 and TRBJ2-1, with D perhaps matching TRBD1 (5 bases). V was trimmed by 2 bases and J by 6 bases, leaving 12 bases between them. This CDR3 has 14 amino acids. Germline V gene lookup returns CDR1 SGHNT and CDR2 YYREEE (reference sequence). The CDR3: CASSLGVSPNEQFF. Here the CDR3 DNA reads TGTGCCAGCAGCTTAGGGGTCTCACCCAATGAGCAGTTCTTC.

In this sample, this clonotype turned up many times. The chain recombines TRBV7-6 with TRBJ2-3; 9 bases match TRBD2. After removal of 4 bases from V and 6 bases from J, the junction contained 11 bases not matched to a gene. CDR1 is SGHVS and CDR2 is FNYEAQ in the germline V gene. This CDR3 spans 16 amino acids. The CDR3, as DNA: TGTGCCAGCAGCTATGACACGGGACTAGCAGCGGATACGCAGTATTTT. Translated, it gives CASSYDTGLAADTQYF.

This chain joins TRBV14 and TRBJ1-5; 8 bases are shared with TRBD1. The CDR3 runs 21 residues. With 0 bases clipped from V and 2 bases from J, the junction kept 18 bases outside the gene matches. CDR1 is SGHDN, CDR2 FVKESK, per germline. CDR3 sequence: CASSQDLGDRSFPGGNQPQHF. The CDR3 DNA follows: TGTGCCAGCAGCCAAGATCTAGGGGACAGGTCATTCCCGGGGGGCAATCAGCCCCAGCATTTT. Variable domain in full (rest from reference TRBV14 and TRBJ1-5): EAGVTQFPSHSVIEKGQTVTLRCDPISGHDNLYWYRRVMGKEIKFLLHFVKESKQDESGMPNNRFLAERTGGTYSTLKVQPAELEDSGVYFCASSQDLGDRSFPGGNQPQHFGDGTRLSIL.

The chain carries TRBV4-3 and TRBJ2-7; TRBD2 aligns across 8 bases. Trimming removed 1 base from V and 2 bases from J; junction bases left unmatched: 7. CDR3 length: 16 amino acids. Germline CDR1 LGHNA, CDR2 YSLEER. The CDR3 DNA sequence: TGCGCCAGCAGCCAAGGTCGGGGGGGGGGAGCCTACGAGCAGTACTTC. It specifies CASSQGRGGGAYEQYF.

Ten or more counts support this clonotype. The chain employs TRBV6-6 and TRBJ1-2, with D perhaps TRBD1 (5 bases). Germline CDR1 is MNHNY and CDR2 is SVGAGI (reference sequence). V was pared by 11 bases and J by 5 bases, with 12 bases between. The CDR3 totals 11 residues. In DNA form, the CDR3 reads TGTGCCGACAGAGGGGAGTATGGCTACACCTTC. Encoded protein: CADRGEYGYTF.

This clonotype was seen a few times. The chain employs TRBV6-5 and TRBJ2-2; D is possibly TRBD1 or TRBD2 (5 bases each). Germline V gene sequence: CDR1 MNHEY, CDR2 SVGAGI. Trimming removed 6 bases at V and 7 bases at J, with 15 bases between. This CDR3 is 14 amino acids long. The CDR3 DNA follows: TGTGCCAGCAGCCGGGACGCCGTCGTCGGGGAGCTGTTTTTT. Protein: CASSRDAVVGELFF.

Regarding this clonotype: The junction and the germline gene differ at one end; a read error may be behind it. CDR3 sequence reads: CASSQGLGNQPHHF. The DNA of the CDR3 is TGCGCCAGCAGCCAAGGACTTGGAAATCAGCCCCATCATTTT. The genes are TRBV4-3 and TRBJ1-5; no firm D call. The CDR3 has 14 residues. The germline V gene has CDR1 LGHNA and CDR2 YSLEER.

This clonotype has just a few counts. V gene TRBV20-1 combines with J gene TRBJ2-1; the D is unclear. From germline, CDR1 is DFQATT and CDR2 SNEGSKA (reference sequence). V was trimmed by 6 bases and J by 3 bases, leaving 12 bases between them. The CDR3 loop spans 13 amino acids. CDR3 DNA: TGCAGTGCCATAGAACCCCTCTACAATGAGCAGTTCTTC. Encoded protein: CSAIEPLYNEQFF.

V is TRBV19 and J is TRBJ1-1, with unresolved D. There are 16 residues in the CDR3. V lost 6 bases and J lost 0, with 17 bases in between. Germline-derived CDR1 and CDR2 are LNHDA and SQIVND (reference sequence). CDR3 coding DNA: TGTGCCAGTAGCGCGCGGCAAGAAGTAATGAACACTGAAGCTTTCTTT. It specifies CASSARQEVMNTEAFF.

On this clonotype: A much larger clone differs by one base, so this may be a read error. The rearrangement links TRBV11-3 to TRBJ2-5, with 9 bases fitting TRBD1. This CDR3 comprises 16 residues. V shed 5 bases and J 2 bases; nucleotides not matched to a gene: 9. Germline V gene sequence: CDR1 SGHNT, CDR2 YENEEA. CDR3 sequence reads: CASSHPSGTGQETQYF. CDR3 sequence (DNA): TGTGCCAGCAGCCACCCGTCGGGGACAGGGCAAGAGACCCAGTACTTC.

This clonotype showed up just a few times. The chain uses TRBV5-8 and TRBJ2-3, with D possibly being TRBD1 (5 bases). The CDR3 extends over 14 amino acids. V dropped 0 bases and J dropped 3 bases, with 8 bases sitting between them. CDR1 SGHTS and CDR2 YDEGEE come from the germline V gene. The CDR3 coding sequence is TGTGCCAGCAGCTTGGAACAGGTTACAGATACGCAGTATTTT. Amino acid sequence: CASSLEQVTDTQYF.

The chain has TRBV7-8 and TRBJ2-5; D is undetermined. V was trimmed by 0 bases and J by 2 bases, leaving 7 bases between them. Looked up from germline, CDR1 is SGHVS and CDR2 is FQNEAQ. The CDR3 length is 14 residues. DNA of the CDR3: TGTGCCAGCAGCTTAGCCGCGAATCAAGAGACCCAGTACTTC. Its translation: CASSLAANQETQYF.

A few counts support this clonotype. The rearrangement joins TRBV6-1 to TRBJ2-5; weak D call: TRBD1 (6 bases). Trimming removed 1 base from V and 7 bases from J, with 16 bases in between. Germline assignment: CDR1 MNHNS and CDR2 SASEGT. CDR3 length: 15 residues. This CDR3 reads CASSEDRATQRTQYF. CDR3 DNA: TGTGCCAGCAGTGAAGACAGGGCTACCCAACGGACCCAGTACTTC.

This clonotype was observed a few times. The rearrangement links TRBV6-6 to TRBJ2-6; 10 nucleotides agree with TRBD2. The CDR3 spans 20 residues. Germline CDR1 reads MNHNY; CDR2 reads SVGAGI (reference sequence). Losses at the gene ends were 4 bases for V and 0 bases for J; bases not matched to a gene: 12. The CDR3 sequence is CASSWLASGGSNSGANVLTF. In DNA form, the CDR3 reads TGTGCCAGCAGTTGGCTGGCTAGCGGGGGCTCAAACTCTGGGGCCAACGTCCTGACTTTC.